The clone carrying this T cell receptor beta chain showed up many times. Antigen: not known. The sample is drawn from a study of Graves' ophthalmopathy and Graves' hyperthyroidism. Study-wide results and caveats: Discriminating ophthalmopathy from stable hyperthyroidism, a 13-signature model attained a sensitivity of 85% to 90% and a specificity of around 83%.

The CDR3 loop spans 13 amino acids. Per the germline V gene, CDR1 is SNHLY and CDR2 is FYNNEI. V was shortened by 9 bases and J by 0 bases, with 11 bases between the two germline ends. From RNA, the CDR3 regions of TCR beta chains were amplified and sequenced. HTBI-primed first-round RT-PCR preceded second-round multiplex PCR. TCRdb processed the multiplex PCR reads anew with MiXCR; each CDR3 protein has one entry. The table includes around 590,000 distinct CDR3 sequences, under 40% detected once. This clonotype was sampled from an adult man with Graves' hyperthyroidism. The chain recombines TRBV2 with TRBJ1-1, with D possibly matching TRBD1 (5 bases). Material: peripheral blood or thyroid tissue (not recorded which). The CDR3 is CARRQTMNTEAFF. CDR3 nucleotides: TGTGCCAGAAGACAGACCATGAACACTGAAGCTTTCTTT.